This is a list of T cell receptor beta chains from one sample in a study of T cell repertoires in cytomegalovirus infection. For these TCRs, the target antigens are not known. A single record per CDR3 protein comes from TCRdb applying MiXCR to the reads. The data show 110,000 or so distinct CDR3 sequences, 30% to 35% seen once. The material sequenced was CD8+ T cells from cultured PBMCs, taken from culture after CMV antigen stimulation. Source of these receptors: a human donor in good health (CMV status not recorded). Some clones in this sample may be carry-over from other donors' samples. The CDR3 runs from the conserved cysteine through the conserved F or W. The order of the fields is CDR3 protein, CDR3 DNA, V gene, J gene, clone size, D gene. A D gene is named only where the DNA matches it firmly. For some rows the clone size is stated as once, few or many, or as a class when expanded; others skip it.

CDR3 protein: CACTPTGENEKLFF; CDR3 DNA: TGTGCCTGCACCCCGACAGGTGAAAATGAAAAACTGTTTTTT; V gene: TRBV6-1; J gene: TRBJ1-4; clone size: many; D gene: .
CDR3 protein: CASRPDRGGDTQYF; CDR3 DNA: TGTGCCAGCAGACCCGACAGGGGAGGGGATACGCAGTATTTT; V gene: TRBV6-4; J gene: TRBJ2-3; clone size: .; D gene: .
CDR3 protein: CASSHRGQGYNEQFF; CDR3 DNA: TGTGCCAGCAGCCACAGGGGGCAAGGCTACAATGAGCAGTTCTTC; V gene: TRBV28; J gene: TRBJ2-1; clone size: many; D gene: TRBD1
CDR3 protein: CASRNDPRQPQHF; CDR3 DNA: TGTGCCAGCAGAAACGATCCGCGGCAGCCCCAGCATTTT; V gene: TRBV6-2/TRBV6-3; J gene: TRBJ1-5; clone size: .; D gene: .
CDR3 protein: CASSLGGNQGLLAYEQYF; CDR3 DNA: TGTGCCAGCAGCTTAGGCGGTAATCAGGGCCTCTTAGCCTACGAGCAGTACTTC; V gene: TRBV11-2; J gene: TRBJ2-7; clone size: .; D gene: .
CDR3 protein: CASSQQTGTGNTIYF; CDR3 DNA: TGCGCCAGCAGCCAGCAGACAGGGACTGGAAACACCATATATTTT; V gene: TRBV4-1; J gene: TRBJ1-3; clone size: .; D gene: TRBD1
CDR3 protein: CASSETGGWEQYF; CDR3 DNA: TGTGCCAGTTCCGAGACAGGGGGCTGGGAGCAGTACTTC; V gene: TRBV19; J gene: TRBJ2-7; clone size: .; D gene: TRBD1
CDR3 protein: CASSPPAGGAREQFF; CDR3 DNA: TGTGCCAGCAGCCCCCCCGCGGGGGGTGCGAGGGAGCAGTTCTTC; V gene: TRBV7-9; J gene: TRBJ2-1; clone size: many; D gene: TRBD2
CDR3 protein: CASSLGGRSHGYTF; CDR3 DNA: TGTGCCAGCAGCTTAGGCGGCAGAAGCCATGGCTACACCTTC; V gene: TRBV13; J gene: TRBJ1-2; clone size: .; D gene: .
CDR3 protein: CATSDLRDTGELFF; CDR3 DNA: TGTGCCACCAGTGACCTCAGGGATACCGGGGAGCTGTTTTTT; V gene: TRBV24-1; J gene: TRBJ2-2; clone size: .; D gene: .
CDR3 protein: CASSRRGAYSGNTIYF; CDR3 DNA: TGTGCCAGCAGCAGGCGTGGAGCCTACTCTGGAAACACCATATATTTT; V gene: TRBV6-1; J gene: TRBJ1-3; clone size: .; D gene: .
CDR3 protein: CASRREDRALNQPQHF; CDR3 DNA: TGTGCCAGCAGGAGGGAGGACCGAGCCCTCAATCAGCCCCAGCATTTT; V gene: TRBV12-3/TRBV12-4; J gene: TRBJ1-5; clone size: .; D gene: .
CDR3 protein: CASSESRGPEDTQYF; CDR3 DNA: TGTGCCAGCAGTGAATCGAGGGGCCCTGAGGATACGCAGTATTTT; V gene: TRBV6-1; J gene: TRBJ2-3; clone size: many; D gene: .
CDR3 protein: CASSYGVTYEQYF; CDR3 DNA: TGTGCCAGCAGCTACGGTGTTACCTACGAGCAGTACTTC; V gene: TRBV6-2/TRBV6-3; J gene: TRBJ2-7; clone size: few; D gene: .
CDR3 protein: CASSQDLWVRWGYTF; CDR3 DNA: TGCGCCAGCAGCCAAGATCTGTGGGTTCGGTGGGGCTACACCTTC; V gene: TRBV4-1; J gene: TRBJ1-2; clone size: .; D gene: .
CDR3 protein: CASSLAGGGTLAEAFF; CDR3 DNA: TGTGCCAGCAGCTTGGCGGGGGGGGGCACGTTGGCTGAAGCTTTCTTT; V gene: TRBV5-4; J gene: TRBJ1-1; clone size: .; D gene: .
CDR3 protein: CASSRQGGEQYF; CDR3 DNA: TGTGCCAGCAGTCGACAGGGGGGCGAGCAGTACTTC; V gene: TRBV27; J gene: TRBJ2-7; clone size: many; D gene: TRBD1
CDR3 protein: CASSPTPGTAYKEYF; CDR3 DNA: TGTGCCAGCAGCCCAACCCCCGGGACAGCCTACAAAGAGTACTTC; V gene: TRBV6-2/TRBV6-3; J gene: TRBJ2-7; clone size: .; D gene: TRBD1
CDR3 protein: CSVEANDRVTYNEQFF; CDR3 DNA: TGCAGCGTTGAGGCTAATGACAGGGTAACCTACAATGAGCAGTTCTTC; V gene: TRBV29-1; J gene: TRBJ2-1; clone size: .; D gene: TRBD1
CDR3 protein: CASSLVPQPEETQYF; CDR3 DNA: TGTGCCAGCAGCTTAGTCCCACAACCCGAAGAGACCCAGTACTTC; V gene: TRBV7-4; J gene: TRBJ2-5; clone size: .; D gene: .
CDR3 protein: CASSILGQESTHNQPQHF; CDR3 DNA: TGTGCCAGTAGTATTCTCGGACAGGAGTCAACCCACAATCAGCCCCAGCATTTT; V gene: TRBV19; J gene: TRBJ1-5; clone size: .; D gene: TRBD1
CDR3 protein: CASSRNSGTSDTDTQYF; CDR3 DNA: TGTGCCAGCAGCCGCAATTCCGGGACTAGCGACACAGATACGCAGTATTTT; V gene: TRBV7-2; J gene: TRBJ2-3; clone size: many; D gene: TRBD2
CDR3 protein: CASGWGEGEQFF; CDR3 DNA: TGTGCTAGTGGTTGGGGTGAGGGCGAGCAGTTCTTC; V gene: TRBV12-5; J gene: TRBJ2-1; clone size: .; D gene: .
CDR3 protein: CASSQGRKPQHF; CDR3 DNA: TGTGCCAGCAGCCAGGGGCGGAAGCCCCAGCATTTT; V gene: TRBV6-6; J gene: TRBJ1-5; clone size: many; D gene: .
CDR3 protein: CASSPRQGGEAFF; CDR3 DNA: TGCGCCAGCAGCCCTAGACAGGGTGGTGAAGCTTTCTTT; V gene: TRBV5-1; J gene: TRBJ1-1; clone size: many; D gene: TRBD1
CDR3 protein: CASSPGQGSNQPQHF; CDR3 DNA: TGTGCCAGCAGCCCGGGACAGGGAAGCAATCAGCCCCAGCATTTT; V gene: TRBV7-6; J gene: TRBJ1-5; clone size: many; D gene: TRBD1
CDR3 protein: CASSLEWGQGGTSGYTF; CDR3 DNA: TGTGCCAGCAGCTTAGAGTGGGGACAGGGAGGGACAAGTGGCTACACCTTC; V gene: TRBV11-2; J gene: TRBJ1-2; clone size: few; D gene: TRBD1
CDR3 protein: CASSAGTGGSNQPQHF; CDR3 DNA: TGTGCCAGCAGCGCCGGGACAGGGGGAAGCAATCAGCCCCAGCATTTT; V gene: TRBV7-8; J gene: TRBJ1-5; clone size: many; D gene: TRBD1
CDR3 protein: CASRPSGTSPLTYNEQFF; CDR3 DNA: TGTGCCAGCAGACCTAGCGGGACTAGTCCTCTTACTTACAATGAGCAGTTCTTC; V gene: TRBV7-9; J gene: TRBJ2-1; clone size: few; D gene: TRBD2
CDR3 protein: CSVEAPRGTEAFF; CDR3 DNA: TGCAGCGTTGAAGCCCCCCGTGGTACTGAAGCTTTCTTT; V gene: TRBV29-1; J gene: TRBJ1-1; clone size: few; D gene: .
CDR3 protein: CASLGRQGGYEQYF; CDR3 DNA: TGTGCCAGCCTTGGCCGACAGGGGGGCTACGAGCAGTACTTC; V gene: TRBV2; J gene: TRBJ2-7; clone size: .; D gene: TRBD1
CDR3 protein: CASSLGLGFNEQFF; CDR3 DNA: TGTGCCAGCAGTTTGGGACTAGGGTTCAATGAGCAGTTCTTC; V gene: TRBV12-3/TRBV12-4; J gene: TRBJ2-1; clone size: .; D gene: TRBD2
CDR3 protein: CASSPLAVNTEAFF; CDR3 DNA: TGTGCCAGCAGTCCGCTTGCAGTGAACACTGAAGCTTTCTTT; V gene: TRBV12-3/TRBV12-4; J gene: TRBJ1-1; clone size: many; D gene: .
CDR3 protein: CASSLNGAGRANTGELFF; CDR3 DNA: TGTGCCAGCAGCTTAAACGGAGCAGGGCGGGCGAACACCGGGGAGCTGTTTTTT; V gene: TRBV7-2; J gene: TRBJ2-2; clone size: many; D gene: .
CDR3 protein: CASSEPGQGNTEAFF; CDR3 DNA: TGTGCCAGCAGTGAGCCGGGACAGGGGAACACTGAAGCTTTCTTT; V gene: TRBV6-1; J gene: TRBJ1-1; clone size: few; D gene: TRBD1
CDR3 protein: CASSGSDRANQPQHF; CDR3 DNA: TGTGCCAGCAGTGGGTCAGACAGGGCCAATCAGCCCCAGCATTTT; V gene: TRBV2; J gene: TRBJ1-5; clone size: .; D gene: TRBD1
CDR3 protein: CASSLRRGSPVEQYF; CDR3 DNA: TGTGCCAGCAGCTTGAGAAGGGGTTCCCCGGTCGAGCAGTACTTC; V gene: TRBV13; J gene: TRBJ2-7; clone size: few; D gene: .
CDR3 protein: CASSQVGGSLDAFF; CDR3 DNA: TGCGCCAGCAGCCAAGTTGGGGGGAGCCTAGACGCTTTCTTT; V gene: TRBV4-1; J gene: TRBJ1-1; clone size: few; D gene: .
CDR3 protein: CASSQVDRRYEQYF; CDR3 DNA: TGTGCCAGCAGCCAAGTTGACAGGCGATACGAGCAGTACTTC; V gene: TRBV14; J gene: TRBJ2-7; clone size: .; D gene: .
CDR3 protein: CASSVLAGQETQYF; CDR3 DNA: TGTGCCAGCAGCGTACTAGCGGGGCAAGAGACCCAGTACTTC; V gene: TRBV2; J gene: TRBJ2-5; clone size: .; D gene: TRBD2
CDR3 protein: CASSWGVTYEQYF; CDR3 DNA: TGTGCCAGCAGCTGGGGTGTTACCTACGAGCAGTACTTC; V gene: TRBV27; J gene: TRBJ2-7; clone size: .; D gene: .
CDR3 protein: CAINWGQQISGANVLTF; CDR3 DNA: TGTGCCATCAACTGGGGACAGCAAATTTCTGGGGCCAACGTCCTGACTTTC; V gene: TRBV10-3; J gene: TRBJ2-6; clone size: .; D gene: TRBD1
CDR3 protein: CASSYSSSGGGRSTGELFF; CDR3 DNA: TGTGCCAGCAGTTACTCGTCTAGCGGGGGAGGTAGAAGCACCGGGGAGCTGTTTTTT; V gene: TRBV6-5; J gene: TRBJ2-2; clone size: .; D gene: TRBD2
CDR3 protein: CASSDPGRDRDQPQHF; CDR3 DNA: TGTGCCAGCAGTGACCCAGGTAGGGACAGGGATCAGCCCCAGCATTTT; V gene: TRBV6-1; J gene: TRBJ1-5; clone size: .; D gene: TRBD1
CDR3 protein: CASVGTGGAGNQPQHF; CDR3 DNA: TGTGCCAGCGTAGGGACAGGGGGCGCCGGCAATCAGCCCCAGCATTTT; V gene: TRBV2; J gene: TRBJ1-5; clone size: few; D gene: TRBD1
CDR3 protein: CASSSGQGGAAQYF; CDR3 DNA: TGTGCCAGCAGTTCTGGACAGGGGGGGGCCGCGCAGTACTTC; V gene: TRBV12-3/TRBV12-4; J gene: TRBJ2-7; clone size: .; D gene: TRBD1
CDR3 protein: CASTLRQGYSYEQYF; CDR3 DNA: TGTGCCAGCACCCTGAGGCAGGGATACTCCTACGAGCAGTACTTC; V gene: TRBV12-3/TRBV12-4; J gene: TRBJ2-7; clone size: .; D gene: .
CDR3 protein: CASSFGQGQNSPLHF; CDR3 DNA: TGTGCCAGCAGCTTCGGACAGGGGCAGAATTCACCCCTCCACTTT; V gene: TRBV11-1; J gene: TRBJ1-6; clone size: few; D gene: TRBD1
CDR3 protein: CASSRVNTEAFF; CDR3 DNA: TGTGCCAGCAGTCGAGTGAACACTGAAGCTTTCTTT; V gene: TRBV7-9; J gene: TRBJ1-1; clone size: many; D gene: .
CDR3 protein: CASSDPEEPYEQYF; CDR3 DNA: TGTGCCAGCAGCGATCCGGAAGAGCCCTACGAGCAGTACTTC; V gene: TRBV7-9; J gene: TRBJ2-7; clone size: few; D gene: .
CDR3 protein: CASSITGADTDTQYF; CDR3 DNA: TGTGCCAGCAGTATAACGGGGGCAGACACAGATACGCAGTATTTT; V gene: TRBV27; J gene: TRBJ2-3; clone size: .; D gene: .
CDR3 protein: CASSQEASGPDTQYF; CDR3 DNA: TGTGCCAGCAGCCAAGAGGCTAGCGGGCCAGATACGCAGTATTTT; V gene: TRBV4-2; J gene: TRBJ2-3; clone size: few; D gene: TRBD2
CDR3 protein: CASSWRGRGTDTQYF; CDR3 DNA: TGTGCCAGCAGCTGGCGGGGGAGGGGCACAGATACGCAGTATTTT; V gene: TRBV11-2; J gene: TRBJ2-3; clone size: many; D gene: TRBD2
CDR3 protein: CASSPTGQLYNEQFF; CDR3 DNA: TGTGCCAGCAGTCCGACGGGACAGCTATACAATGAGCAGTTCTTC; V gene: TRBV27; J gene: TRBJ2-1; clone size: .; D gene: TRBD1
CDR3 protein: CASSGSGTGNTIYF; CDR3 DNA: TGTGCCAGCAGCGGGAGCGGCACTGGAAACACCATATATTTT; V gene: TRBV11-1; J gene: TRBJ1-3; clone size: few; D gene: .